This T cell receptor (beta chain) is from a study of shared clonotypes between healthy human individuals. On the study more broadly: The study used three CD4 naive, three CD4 memory, two CD8 naive and one CD8 memory plate per donor.

Clones were sequenced by immunoSEQ multiplex PCR, and TCRdb holds only the in-frame ones, with some missing. The sample has nearly 1 million clones, 76% seen once; the top ten hold 1.5%. Free of recent acute infections or vaccinations, the donors were healthy HIV-negative adults. This CDR3 has 14 amino acids. The germline gives CDR1 LGHNA, CDR2 YSLEER. With 5 bases removed from V and 3 bases from J, the gap between germline ends came to 14 bases. Only a few counts were recorded for this clone. What was sequenced was memory CD4+ T cells sorted from blood. Specified subset: CD45RA-negative fraction. This clonotype was obtained from a man between 18 and 35 years old in good health. V and J are TRBV4-3 and TRBJ2-7, with D perhaps matching TRBD1 (5 bases). This chain's CDR3 is CASSRLMTDYEQYF. In DNA form, the CDR3 reads TGCGCCAGCAGCAGACTTATGACAGACTACGAGCAGTACTTC.